One TCR beta chain is described in this entry. Libraries were prepared by immunoSEQ multiplex PCR; TCRdb keeps only in-frame clonotypes and omits some of them. The repertoire consists of approximately 220,000 clones, with about nine tenths occurring once and the leading ten covering roughly 4%. In terms of age and location, participants ranged from about 18 to 95 years and lived in about 25 US areas. Participant-given clinical history determined each cohort assignment. The data are from a study of blood T cell repertoires in COVID-19. Whole-study context: Sites across the United States, Italy and Spain contributed samples from acute and convalescent COVID-19.

Germline CDR1 MGHRA, CDR2 YSYEKL. Trimming removed 0 bases from V and 4 bases from J, with 18 bases in between. The CDR3 runs to 17 residues. This TCR was recovered from a woman between 25 and 40 years old with acute COVID-19. The chain is built from TRBV4-1 and TRBJ1-2; D unresolved. Sequenced sample: PBMCs or T cells enriched from blood (not recorded which). Here the CDR3 reads CASSQDNLRGEIYGYTF. The CDR3 nucleotides read TGCGCCAGCAGCCAAGATAATCTCCGAGGAGAAATCTATGGCTACACCTTC.